The 19 T cell receptor beta chains below all came from one sample that was sequenced in a study of response to subunit inactivated influenza vaccine. A single record per CDR3 protein comes from TCRdb applying MiXCR to the RT-PCR reads. The sample lists 500,000 to 600,000 distinct CDR3 sequences, more than 15% occurring once. The sample here was CD4+ T cells sorted from PBMCs, taken around 2 years after vaccination. The receptors here all came from a man between 45 and 75 years old who received an inactivated influenza vaccine.

This clonotype has only a few counts. The CDR3 loop is CASSSRLGTGGVEQYF. CDR3 in DNA: TGTGCCAGCAGCTCTCGTCTTGGGACAGGGGGCGTCGAGCAGTACTTC. The V and J genes are TRBV7-2 and TRBJ2-7, with 12 bases that match TRBD1. V lost 4 bases to trimming and J lost 6 bases; unmatched junction nucleotides: 10. Germline loops: CDR1 SGHTA, CDR2 FQGNSA. The CDR3 loop spans 16 amino acids.

In nucleotides, the CDR3 is TGTGCCACCAGCCCCAGGGGGCGGGGCGAGCAGTACTTC. It yields the protein CATSPRGRGEQYF. The chain is built from TRBV15 and TRBJ2-7, with 8 bases that match TRBD1. The germline V gene has CDR1 LNHNV and CDR2 YYDKDF (reference sequence). The J segment lost 6 bases and the V segment lost 5 bases, leaving 6 bases of the junction unmatched. This CDR3 has 13 amino acids.

This clonotype has ten or more counts. V gene TRBV2 combines with J gene TRBJ2-7; D gene unclear. V dropped 6 bases and J dropped 2 bases, with 11 bases sitting between them. Germline assignment: CDR1 SNHLY and CDR2 FYNNEI. The CDR3 has 13 residues. The CDR3 loop reads CASRRMGTYEQYF. For the CDR3, the DNA is TGTGCCAGCAGGCGTATGGGGACCTACGAGCAGTACTTC.

The V and J genes are TRBV4-3 and TRBJ1-2; the D is unclear. Trimming removed 0 bases at V and 4 bases at J, with 15 bases between. In germline, CDR1 is LGHNA, CDR2 YSLEER. The CDR3 covers 16 residues. In nucleotides, the CDR3 is TGCGCCAGCAGCCAAGATCGAACCCGTGAGGGCTATGGCTACACCTTC. It yields the protein CASSQDRTREGYGYTF.

This chain uses TRBV20-1 with TRBJ1-5; no clear D gene. CDR1 and CDR2 from the germline V gene are DFQATT and SNEGSKA (reference sequence). This CDR3 is 16 amino acids long. The V gene lost 4 bases and the J gene lost 0 bases, with 16 bases spanning the gap. The CDR3 here is CSAIAGGDYSNQPQHF. The CDR3 nucleotides read TGCAGTGCTATTGCCGGCGGGGATTATAGCAATCAGCCCCAGCATTTT.

The gene calls are TRBV12-3 or TRBV12-4 and TRBJ2-3, with 8 bases aligning to TRBD1. The CDR3 runs to 15 residues. V lost 4 bases and J lost 4; bases outside the gene matches: 7. CDR3 region: CASSSTGGWSDTQYF. DNA of the CDR3: TGTGCCAGCAGTTCCACAGGGGGATGGTCAGATACGCAGTATTTT.

This chain connects TRBV6-2 or TRBV6-3 to TRBJ1-5; 9 bases are shared with TRBD1. Trimming at V came to 6 bases and at J to 5 bases, leaving 5 bases not matched to a gene. CDR3 length: 14 residues. Germline CDR1 and CDR2: MNHEY and SVGEGT. The CDR3 sequence is CASRPTGGHQPQHF. In DNA, the CDR3 is TGTGCCAGCAGGCCGACAGGGGGACATCAGCCCCAGCATTTT.

This clonotype was seen more than once but under ten times. V and J are TRBV12-3 or TRBV12-4 and TRBJ1-1, with 7 bases fitting TRBD1. This CDR3 comprises 14 residues. The V segment lost 6 bases and the J segment 0 bases; nucleotides outside the gene matches: 4. CDR3 in DNA: TGTGCCAGCAGACTGGGACAGTTGAACACTGAAGCTTTCTTT. Its protein is CASRLGQLNTEAFF.

This chain joins TRBV7-2 and TRBJ2-5; D tentatively fits TRBD1 or TRBD2 (5 bases each). Germline lookup yields CDR1 SGHTA and CDR2 FQGNSA. This CDR3 spans 15 amino acids. Trimming stripped 1 base from V and 4 bases from J, with 13 bases between. CDR3 sequence (DNA): TGTGCCAGCAGCTTAGGGGGACGTAACGCAGAGACCCAGTACTTC. Its translation is CASSLGGRNAETQYF.

This clonotype was counted between two and nine times. The chain uses TRBV2 and TRBJ2-3; D is perhaps TRBD1 or TRBD2 (5 bases each). V dropped 6 bases and J dropped 6 bases, with 16 bases sitting between them. Germline V gene lookup returns CDR1 SNHLY and CDR2 FYNNEI. The CDR3 is 14 amino acids. CDR3 protein: CASRSGRMQDTQYF. The CDR3 nucleotides read TGTGCCAGCAGGTCGGGACGGATGCAGGATACGCAGTATTTT.

This clonotype was recorded at least ten times. This rearrangement joins TRBV4-3 to TRBJ1-6, with TRBD1 matching over 9 bases. The CDR3 is 15 residues long. The germline gives CDR1 LGHNA, CDR2 YSLEER. J lost 9 bases, V lost 0 bases, and 3 bases had no gene match. The CDR3 nucleotides read TGCGCCAGCAGCCAAGAGGGGACAGGGAGTTCACCCCTCCACTTT. Translated: CASSQEGTGSSPLHF.

This clonotype showed up just a few times. The chain recombines TRBV6-2 or TRBV6-3 with TRBJ2-5; TRBD2 matches 7 bases. V lost 5 bases to trimming and J lost 2 bases; unmatched junction nucleotides: 11. The CDR3 is 16 residues long. CDR1 is MNHEY, CDR2 SVGEGT, per germline. The CDR3 bases are TGTGCCAGCAGTCCGCTTGGGCTAGCGGCACAAGAGACCCAGTACTTC. Residues: CASSPLGLAAQETQYF.

Only a few counts were recorded for this clonotype. The genes are TRBV6-1 and TRBJ1-1, with D possibly being TRBD1 (6 bases). The CDR3 has 11 amino acids. Looked up from germline, CDR1 is MNHNS and CDR2 is SASEGT. V was pared by 8 bases and J by 5 bases, with 9 bases between. As DNA, the CDR3 is TGTGCCAGCCAGGGGAGGACTGAAGCTTTCTTT. It encodes CASQGRTEAFF.

This clonotype has a handful of counts. CDR3 nucleotide sequence: TGTGCCAGCAGCCAAGGACCGGTTTCACCCCTCCACTTT. Its translation: CASSQGPVSPLHF. This chain connects TRBV14 to TRBJ1-6; D gene ambiguous. Germline assignment: CDR1 SGHDN and CDR2 FVKESK. V dropped 1 base and J dropped 9 bases, with 7 bases sitting between them. This CDR3 is built from 13 residues. Supplemented by reference TRBV14 and TRBJ1-6, the full variable domain reads EAGVTQFPSHSVIEKGQTVTLRCDPISGHDNLYWYRRVMGKEIKFLLHFVKESKQDESGMPNNRFLAERTGGTYSTLKVQPAELEDSGVYFCASSQGPVSPLHFGNGTRLTVT.

This clonotype was counted a few times. The rearrangement joins TRBV7-2 to TRBJ1-6, with no clear D. CDR1 and CDR2 (germline): SGHTA, FQGNSA. V was pared by 0 bases and J by 13 bases, with 13 bases between. This CDR3 spans 14 amino acids. CDR3 protein: CASSLAQSIPPLHF. The CDR3 DNA reads as TGTGCCAGCAGCTTAGCCCAGTCTATTCCTCCCCTCCACTTT.

There are many counts of this clonotype. J is TRBJ1-4 and V is TRBV5-1; D not resolved. Trimming took 5 bases from V and 0 from J, leaving 20 bases between them. Germline CDR1 SGHRS, CDR2 YFSETQ. The CDR3 totals 18 residues. The CDR3 loop reads CASSADLIGTTTNEKLFF. The CDR3 nucleotides read TGCGCCAGCAGTGCGGACTTAATTGGAACAACAACTAATGAAAAACTGTTTTTT.

This chain links TRBV7-2 with TRBJ2-7; 12 positions agree with TRBD2. Germline lookup yields CDR1 SGHTA and CDR2 FQGNSA. The CDR3 runs to 17 residues. With V trimmed by 0 bases and J by 1 base, 4 bases remained unmatched. The CDR3 sequence: CASSLATGLAGSYEQYF. The CDR3 nucleotides read TGTGCCAGCAGCTTAGCGACGGGACTAGCGGGTTCCTACGAGCAGTACTTC.

The V gene is TRBV29-1, the J gene TRBJ2-3; 7 bases are shared with TRBD1. With 7 bases clipped from V and 4 bases from J, the junction kept 14 bases outside the gene matches. This CDR3 has 15 residues. CDR1 is SQVTM and CDR2 is ANQGSEA in the germline V gene. CDR3 in amino acids: CSGSSRDSFPDTQYF. The CDR3 bases are TGCAGCGGTAGCTCCCGGGACAGCTTTCCAGATACGCAGTATTTT.

The rearrangement uses TRBV5-1 and TRBJ2-3, with TRBD2 matching 11 bases. In germline, CDR1 is SGHRS, CDR2 YFSETQ. The CDR3 is made up of 16 amino acids. Germline trimming cut 6 bases from V and 0 bases from J; bases unmatched to any gene: 6. In DNA form, the CDR3 reads TGCGCCAGCACGAGCGGGACTAGCGGTAGCACAGATACGCAGTATTTT. Translation gives CASTSGTSGSTDTQYF.